This is a list of T cell receptor beta chains from one sample in a study of blood T cell repertoires in COVID-19. Repertoires were generated with immunoSEQ multiplex PCR, while TCRdb's copy carries only in-frame clones and drops some. In the table there are more than 95,000 clones, approximately 80% of which are singletons. The material sequenced was peripheral blood. These receptors all come from a man aged 35 to 55 with active or convalescent COVID-19. Both conserved end residues are part of each CDR3. Each record gives: V gene, J gene, D gene, clone size, CDR3 protein, CDR3 DNA. A D gene is named only where the DNA matches it firmly. Size tells how often a clone was seen (once, few, many) or the class of an expanded clone, and some rows leave it out.

TRBV7-3	TRBJ2-1	TRBD2	once	CASSPASGEGNEQFF	TGTGCCAGCAGCCCCGCTAGCGGGGAGGGTAATGAGCAGTTCTTC
TRBV25-1	TRBJ1-2	NA	NA	CASSDQQGYGYTF	TGTGCCAGCAGTGATCAACAGGGATATGGCTACACCTTC
TRBV6-2/TRBV6-3	TRBJ2-1	TRBD2	NA	CASSHEAGGYNEQFF	TGTGCCAGCAGTCACGAAGCGGGGGGTTACAATGAGCAGTTCTTC
TRBV6-2/TRBV6-3	TRBJ2-7	TRBD2	NA	CASSVSGYEQYF	TGTGCCAGCAGCGTTAGCGGGTACGAGCAGTACTTC
TRBV14	TRBJ1-1	TRBD1	NA	CASSQVPGGKTEAFF	TGTGCCAGCAGCCAAGTCCCAGGGGGCAAAACTGAAGCTTTCTTT
TRBV2	TRBJ2-7	NA	once	CASTFKPSYEQYF	TGTGCCAGCACCTTCAAGCCTTCCTACGAGCAGTACTTC
TRBV4-3	TRBJ1-6	NA	NA	CASSHGTGNSPLHF	TGCGCCAGCAGCCATGGTACAGGGAATTCACCCCTCCACTTT
TRBV30	TRBJ1-6	NA	once	CAWSPSGELRILHF	TGTGCCTGGAGTCCTAGCGGAGAGTTAAGGATCCTCCACTTT
TRBV5-1	TRBJ2-2	TRBD2	NA	CASNPSSGGWTGELFF	TGCGCCAGCAACCCCTCAAGCGGGGGATGGACCGGGGAGCTGTTTTTT
TRBV7-2	TRBJ1-1	NA	once	CASSLLGPHLNTEAFF	TGTGCCAGCAGCTTACTTGGGCCTCACCTGAACACTGAAGCTTTCTTT
TRBV3-1/TRBV3-2	TRBJ1-1	TRBD1	NA	CASSPGGAEAFF	TGTGCCAGCAGCCCAGGGGGCGCTGAAGCTTTCTTT
TRBV5-4	TRBJ1-3	TRBD1	NA	CASSSGTDGNTIYF	TGTGCCAGCAGCTCCGGGACAGATGGAAACACCATATATTTT
TRBV27	TRBJ1-5	NA	NA	CASRAGSGSNQPQHF	TGTGCCAGCAGAGCAGGGTCGGGTAGCAATCAGCCCCAGCATTTT
TRBV11-2	TRBJ1-4	TRBD1	NA	CASGSQDRANEKLFF	TGTGCCAGCGGAAGCCAGGACAGGGCAAATGAAAAACTGTTTTTT
TRBV12-5	TRBJ1-1	NA	NA	CASGLVPPATGSGYEAFF	TGTGCTAGTGGTTTGGTACCCCCGGCCACAGGGAGTGGGTACGAAGCTTTCTTT
TRBV4-1	TRBJ1-1	TRBD1	NA	CASSQSQGTTEAFF	TGCGCCAGCAGCCAGTCACAGGGGACCACTGAAGCTTTCTTT
TRBV5-1	TRBJ2-7	NA	many	CASSYRDGGYEQYF	TGCGCCAGCAGCTACCGGGACGGGGGCTACGAGCAGTACTTC
TRBV27	TRBJ1-2	NA	NA	CASSHTGNYGYTF	TGTGCCAGCAGTCATACAGGGAACTATGGCTACACCTTC
TRBV9	TRBJ2-1	NA	NA	CASSVAGTVNEQFF	TGTGCCAGCAGCGTAGCCGGGACTGTCAATGAGCAGTTCTTC
TRBV9	TRBJ2-1	NA	NA	CASSARDLANEQFF	TGTGCCAGCAGCGCCCGGGACCTAGCGAATGAGCAGTTCTTC
TRBV5-1	TRBJ2-5	NA	NA	CASSLALETQYF	TGCGCCAGCAGCTTGGCCCTGGAGACCCAGTACTTC
TRBV30	TRBJ1-2	TRBD1	few	CAWTADRAYKTTIDGYTF	TGTGCCTGGACTGCGGACAGGGCCTATAAAACCACTATAGATGGCTACACCTTC
TRBV9	TRBJ1-6	NA	many	CASSFGWGSSPLHF	TGTGCCAGCAGCTTCGGGTGGGGCAGTTCACCCCTCCACTTT